The present T cell receptor (beta chain) was sequenced within a study of T-cell reconstitution after alpha-beta-depleted transplantation in children. Study-wide results and limits: T cells produced anew were the main source of T-cell counts and diversity one year after transplant. Some patients owed their high day-60 TCRbeta diversity to surviving recipient T cells and thymic progenitors. Several hundred expanded graft clones reportedly gave rise to the alpha-beta T cells present about two months after transplant.

This clonotype appeared many times. As yet, its antigen is unknown. V was pared by 3 bases and J by 8 bases, with 4 bases of the junction left unmatched. CDR1 SEHNR and CDR2 FQNEAQ come from the germline V gene (reference sequence). CDR3 length: 13 residues. TCRbeta library construction was performed incorporating unique molecular identifiers. TCRdb recomputed calls from the PCR reads with MiXCR, one row per CDR3 protein. The repertoire includes 500,000 to 650,000 distinct CDR3 sequences, approximately 12% of them detected once, and about 2.2% sits in the top ten. The sample was PBMCs, mostly from graft donor cells, taken 360 days after TCRalphabeta/CD19-depleted stem cell transplant. This sequence joins TRBV7-9 and TRBJ1-2; 9 bases line up with TRBD1. The sequence was collected from a male patient aged 5 to 17 who had a stem cell transplant for acute myeloid leukemia, so the T cells may come from the graft donor. The DNA for the CDR3 is TGTGCCAGCAGCTTCACAGGGGGCGACGGCTACACCTTC. Translated, it gives CASSFTGGDGYTF. The entire variable domain, with the rest obtained from reference TRBV7-9 and TRBJ1-2, is as follows: DTGVSQNPRHKITKRGQNVTFRCDPISEHNRLYWYRQTLGQGPEFLTYFQNEAQLEKSRLLSDRFSAERPKGSFSTLEIQRTEQGDSAMYLCASSFTGGDGYTFGSGTRLTVV.